This TCR beta chain was sequenced in a study of T-cell memory formation after mild COVID-19. At the level of the study: Largely, the TCR clusters proved donor specific.

About this clonotype: The antigen is undetermined.

The CDR3 has 15 residues. Deletions cut 6 bases from V and 0 bases from J, with 12 bases between. General study findings and limits: Some clones that responded turned up in pre-infection memory, which suggests that cross-reactive memory joined in. Clones contracting day 15 to 85 were balanced CD4/CD8; later expanders leaned CD4+.

TCRdb re-called the 5' RACE reads with MiXCR, one entry per CDR3 protein. The sample consists of about 350,000 distinct CDR3 sequences, around 15% of them appearing once. This TCR was recovered from a man aged 18 to 30 who had mild COVID-19 (a few samples of this study predate the infection). Cell type and time point are not known. This chain connects TRBV12-3 or TRBV12-4 to TRBJ2-1; D not certain. Source material: PBMCs or a T cell subset sorted from them (not recorded which). The CDR3 region has the DNA TGTGCCAGCAGGGGCTCGACAAGCTCCTACAATGAGCAGTTCTTC. It specifies CASRGSTSSYNEQFF.